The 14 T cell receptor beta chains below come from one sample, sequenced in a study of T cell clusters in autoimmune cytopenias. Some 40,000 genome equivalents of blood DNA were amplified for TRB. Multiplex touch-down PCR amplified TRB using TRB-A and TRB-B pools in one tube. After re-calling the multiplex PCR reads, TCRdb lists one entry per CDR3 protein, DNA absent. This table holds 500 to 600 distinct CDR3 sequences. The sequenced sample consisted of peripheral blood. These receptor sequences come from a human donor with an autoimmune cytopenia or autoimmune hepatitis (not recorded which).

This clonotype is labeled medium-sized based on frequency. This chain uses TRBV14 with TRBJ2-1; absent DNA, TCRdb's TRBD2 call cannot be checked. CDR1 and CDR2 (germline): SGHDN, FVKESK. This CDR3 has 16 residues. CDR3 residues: CASSQGGLAGVGEQFF.

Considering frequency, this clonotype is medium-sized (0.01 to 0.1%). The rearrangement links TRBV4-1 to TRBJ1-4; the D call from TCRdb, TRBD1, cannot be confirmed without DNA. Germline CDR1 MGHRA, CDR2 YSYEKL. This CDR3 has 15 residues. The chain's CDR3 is CASSPDHPVYEKLFF.

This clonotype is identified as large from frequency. The chain's CDR3 is CASSITGQSGYTF. J is TRBJ1-2 and V is TRBV19; absent DNA, TCRdb's TRBD1 call cannot be checked. The germline gives CDR1 LNHDA, CDR2 SQIVND (reference sequence). CDR3 length: 13 residues.

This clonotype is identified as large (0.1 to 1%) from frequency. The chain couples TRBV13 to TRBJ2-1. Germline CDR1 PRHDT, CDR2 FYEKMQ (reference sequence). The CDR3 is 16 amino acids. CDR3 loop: CASSLGRLMGLNEQFF.

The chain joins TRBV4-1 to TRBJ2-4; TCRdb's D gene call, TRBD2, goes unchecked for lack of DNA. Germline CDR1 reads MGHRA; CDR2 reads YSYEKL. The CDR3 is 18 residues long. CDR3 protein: CASSQGALAALAKNIQYF.

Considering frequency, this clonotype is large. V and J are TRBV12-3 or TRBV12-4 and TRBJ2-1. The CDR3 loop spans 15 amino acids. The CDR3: CASSRGDFSYNEQFF.

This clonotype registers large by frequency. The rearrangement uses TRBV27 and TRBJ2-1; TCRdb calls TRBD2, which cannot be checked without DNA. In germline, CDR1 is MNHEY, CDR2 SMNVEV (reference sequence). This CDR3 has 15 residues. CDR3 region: CASSLGAGGYNEQFF.

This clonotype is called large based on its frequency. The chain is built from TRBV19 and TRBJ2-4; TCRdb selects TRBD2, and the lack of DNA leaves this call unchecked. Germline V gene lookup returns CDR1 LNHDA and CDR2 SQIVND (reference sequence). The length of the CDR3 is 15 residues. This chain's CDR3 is CASSSSGNAKNIQYF.

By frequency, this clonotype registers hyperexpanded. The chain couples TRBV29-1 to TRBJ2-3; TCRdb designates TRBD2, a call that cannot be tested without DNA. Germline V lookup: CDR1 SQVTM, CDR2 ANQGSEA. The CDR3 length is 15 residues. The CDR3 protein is CSATGTRMSTDTQYF.

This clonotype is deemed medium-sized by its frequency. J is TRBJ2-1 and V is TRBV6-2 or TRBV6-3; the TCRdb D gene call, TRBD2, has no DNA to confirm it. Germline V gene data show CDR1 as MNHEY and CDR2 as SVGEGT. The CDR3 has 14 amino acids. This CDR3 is CASGIAGGPGQQFF.

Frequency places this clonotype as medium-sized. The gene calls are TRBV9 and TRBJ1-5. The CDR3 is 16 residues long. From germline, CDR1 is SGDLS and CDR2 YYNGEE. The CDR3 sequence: CASSVGEGLGNQPQHF.

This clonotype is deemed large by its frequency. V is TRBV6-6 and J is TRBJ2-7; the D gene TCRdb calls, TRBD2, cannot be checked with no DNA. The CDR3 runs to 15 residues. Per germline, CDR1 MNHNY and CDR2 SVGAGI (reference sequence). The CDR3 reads CASSYSAGGVSEQYF.

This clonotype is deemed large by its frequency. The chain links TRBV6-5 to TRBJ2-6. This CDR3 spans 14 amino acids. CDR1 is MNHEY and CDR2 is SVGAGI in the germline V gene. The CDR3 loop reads CASSSLSGANVLTF.

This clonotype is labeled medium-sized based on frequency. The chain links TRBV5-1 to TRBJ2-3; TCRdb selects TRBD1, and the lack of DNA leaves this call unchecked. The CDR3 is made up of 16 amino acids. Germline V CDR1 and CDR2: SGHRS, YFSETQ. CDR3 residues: CASSLAGVSSTDTQYF. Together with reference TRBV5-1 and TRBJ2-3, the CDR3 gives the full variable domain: KAGVTQTPRYLIKTRGQQVTLSCSPISGHRSVSWYQQTPGQGLQFLFEYFSETQRNKGNFPGRFSGRQFSNSRSEMNVSTLELGDSALYLCASSLAGVSSTDTQYFGPGTRLTVL.